The TCR beta chain under discussion was sequenced for a study of a mutant IDH1 vaccine in newly diagnosed glioma. Study-wide context: Either 4-6 weeks after radiotherapy alone or alongside temozolomide, vaccination was begun. Treated patients showed a male proportion of approximately 62%, a female proportion of 37.5%, and a mean age of around 39 years. The V12 visit happened in week 35, and the V13 visit happened in week 47. Study-wide points: The vaccine induced immune responses, and these occurred in about 95% of patients.

A word on this clone: Its antigen is unidentified.

Produced via immunoSEQ multiplex PCR; TCRdb's table is partial and in-frame only. The sample contains more than 55,000 clones, approximately 81% of which appear only once. The time point denotes: week 35, safety follow-up. Doses consisted of 300 ug of mutant IDH1 20-mer peptide each, paired with topical imiquimod. CDR3 length: 14 residues. Germline assignment: CDR1 SGHDT and CDR2 YYEEEE. This specimen consisted of PBMCs, obtained from a glioma patient whose treatment included an IDH1 peptide vaccine. The chain carries TRBV5-6 and TRBJ2-5; unclear D gene. The DNA end lines up better with TRBJ2-7; the J call may be wrong. This sequence was found in a man aged 25 to 40 with glioma. The CDR3 DNA is TGTGCCAGCAGCTTGGCCGGATCCTCCTACGAGCAGTACTTC. Protein sequence: CASSLAGSSYEQYF.